This TCR beta chain was retrieved from a study of blood T cell repertoires in COVID-19. Germline V gene sequence: CDR1 MDHEN, CDR2 SYDVKM. Trimming removed 4 bases at V and 8 bases at J, with 6 bases between. The CDR3 runs 11 residues. Sequencing was performed with immunoSEQ multiplex PCR; in TCRdb, only in-frame clones are kept and a portion is missing. The sample shows some 240,000 clones, 75% to 85% of them seen only once. The rearrangement links TRBV28 to TRBJ2-1, with D unclear. The TCR sequence derives from a woman in her seventies with COVID-19, enrolled during active disease. Sequenced input: peripheral blood. This CDR3 reads CASSYRDEQFF. The CDR3 DNA sequence: TGTGCCAGCAGTTATCGTGATGAGCAGTTCTTC.